Listed below are T cell receptor beta chains from one sample, sequenced in a study of blood T cell repertoires in COVID-19. Produced via immunoSEQ multiplex PCR; TCRdb's table is partial and in-frame only. The profile shows some 160,000 clones, 70% to 90% of them singletons. The sample was peripheral blood. These receptors were collected from a man aged 60-69 years with acute or convalescent COVID-19. Each CDR3 is given with its conserved first and last residue. The order of the fields is D gene, clone size, V gene, J gene, CDR3 DNA, CDR3 protein. A D gene is named only where the DNA matches it firmly. The size entry is marked missing in some rows and otherwise reads once, few, many or a size class.

d_call: TRBD2; clone_size: .; v_call: TRBV7-2; j_call: TRBJ2-7; cdr3_nt: TGTGCCAGCAGCTTCGGGACTAGCTGGCGCGAGCAGTACTTC; cdr3_aa: CASSFGTSWREQYF
d_call: TRBD2; clone_size: .; v_call: TRBV7-2; j_call: TRBJ2-1; cdr3_nt: TGTGCCAGCAGCTTATTCGGGGGGGCGAATGAGCAGTTCTTC; cdr3_aa: CASSLFGGANEQFF
d_call: .; clone_size: .; v_call: TRBV5-1; j_call: TRBJ2-5; cdr3_nt: TGCGCCAGCAGCCCCCAGGGCAGGTCCATTGAGACCCAGTACTTC; cdr3_aa: CASSPQGRSIETQYF
d_call: .; clone_size: .; v_call: TRBV6-5; j_call: TRBJ1-1; cdr3_nt: TGTGCCAGCAGCGCGGGGTGGAACACTGAAGCTTTCTTT; cdr3_aa: CASSAGWNTEAFF
d_call: .; clone_size: .; v_call: TRBV21-1; j_call: TRBJ1-1; cdr3_nt: TGTGCCAGCAGCAAAGGTGTCGGCACCCGAAGAGGGACTGAAGCTTTCTTT; cdr3_aa: CASSKGVGTRRGTEAFF
d_call: TRBD1; clone_size: .; v_call: TRBV7-9; j_call: TRBJ2-1; cdr3_nt: TGTGCCAGCAGCTTAGCGGGACAGGGGAATCGGAGAAGATTTAATGAGCAGTTCTTC; cdr3_aa: CASSLAGQGNRRRFNEQFF
d_call: .; clone_size: .; v_call: TRBV30; j_call: TRBJ1-5; cdr3_nt: TGTGCCTGGAGTGTACAGGGCGATCAGCCCCAGCATTTT; cdr3_aa: CAWSVQGDQPQHF
d_call: TRBD1; clone_size: .; v_call: TRBV19; j_call: TRBJ1-5; cdr3_nt: TGTGCCAGTAGTATCGGTACCGGGACAGGCAATCAGCCCCAGCATTTT; cdr3_aa: CASSIGTGTGNQPQHF
d_call: .; clone_size: .; v_call: TRBV7-2; j_call: TRBJ1-3; cdr3_nt: TGTGCCAGCAGCTCAGGGCTCTCTGGAAACACCATATATTTT; cdr3_aa: CASSSGLSGNTIYF
d_call: .; clone_size: .; v_call: TRBV5-4; j_call: TRBJ1-2; cdr3_nt: TGTGCCAGCAGCTTGGCTTTAGATCCCTATGGCTACACCTTC; cdr3_aa: CASSLALDPYGYTF
d_call: TRBD2; clone_size: .; v_call: TRBV9; j_call: TRBJ2-7; cdr3_nt: TGTGCCAGCAGCGTATACGTGGGGGGGGACGAGCAGTACTTC; cdr3_aa: CASSVYVGGDEQYF
d_call: .; clone_size: .; v_call: TRBV19; j_call: TRBJ1-5; cdr3_nt: TGTGCCAGTAGTTACACGGGAGGTCAGCCCCAGCATTTT; cdr3_aa: CASSYTGGQPQHF
d_call: .; clone_size: .; v_call: TRBV2; j_call: TRBJ1-5; cdr3_nt: TGTGCCAGCAGTGATCAGGGTTTAAATCAGCCCCAGCATTTT; cdr3_aa: CASSDQGLNQPQHF
d_call: .; clone_size: .; v_call: TRBV9; j_call: TRBJ1-1; cdr3_nt: TGTGCCAGCAGCTCCCCTGGGGGGGCCGGGGGGAGGAACACTGAAGCTTTCTTT; cdr3_aa: CASSSPGGAGGRNTEAFF
d_call: TRBD1; clone_size: .; v_call: TRBV19; j_call: TRBJ1-5; cdr3_nt: TGTGCCAGTAGTCCGGGGGACAGGGGCAATCAGCCCCAGCATTTT; cdr3_aa: CASSPGDRGNQPQHF
d_call: .; clone_size: few; v_call: TRBV4-3; j_call: TRBJ1-5; cdr3_nt: TGCGCCAGCAGCCAGATGGACAGCCGCTCCCCCCAGCATTTT; cdr3_aa: CASSQMDSRSPQHF
d_call: .; clone_size: .; v_call: TRBV21-1; j_call: TRBJ2-3; cdr3_nt: TGTGCCAGCAGCAAAGAGTGGGCAGCTAAGTCTTTCACAGATACGCAGTATTTT; cdr3_aa: CASSKEWAAKSFTDTQYF
d_call: .; clone_size: .; v_call: TRBV7-3; j_call: TRBJ2-3; cdr3_nt: TGTGCCAGCAGTTCGTGGGGGGGCAACACAGATACGCAGTATTTT; cdr3_aa: CASSSWGGNTDTQYF
d_call: TRBD1; clone_size: .; v_call: TRBV5-1; j_call: TRBJ2-7; cdr3_nt: TGCGCCAGCAGCTTGAGTCCAGGGGGTTCCTACGAGCAGTACTTC; cdr3_aa: CASSLSPGGSYEQYF
d_call: .; clone_size: .; v_call: TRBV18; j_call: TRBJ2-7; cdr3_nt: TGTGCCAGCTCACCACGAGAAACCTACGAGCAGTACTTC; cdr3_aa: CASSPRETYEQYF
d_call: .; clone_size: .; v_call: TRBV3-1/TRBV3-2; j_call: TRBJ2-2; cdr3_nt: TGTGCCAGCAGCCAAGCTCGACTCACCGGGGAGCTGTTTTTT; cdr3_aa: CASSQARLTGELFF
d_call: .; clone_size: once; v_call: TRBV5-1; j_call: TRBJ1-1; cdr3_nt: TGCGCCAGCAGCTTGTCCGTCTGGGGGAACAGGGTTCTCGACACTGAAGCTTTCTTT; cdr3_aa: CASSLSVWGNRVLDTEAFF
d_call: .; clone_size: .; v_call: TRBV4-1; j_call: TRBJ1-2; cdr3_nt: TGCGCCAGCAGCCAAGAGACAGCTCCTAACTATGGCTACACCTTC; cdr3_aa: CASSQETAPNYGYTF
d_call: TRBD1; clone_size: .; v_call: TRBV29-1; j_call: TRBJ2-2; cdr3_nt: TGCAGCGTTAAACTCGGGACAGGGAACACCGGGGAGCTGTTTTTT; cdr3_aa: CSVKLGTGNTGELFF
d_call: .; clone_size: .; v_call: TRBV4-1; j_call: TRBJ1-6; cdr3_nt: TGCGCCAGCAGCACAGGAGAGGCCTATAATTCACCCCTCCACTTT; cdr3_aa: CASSTGEAYNSPLHF
d_call: .; clone_size: few; v_call: TRBV6-5; j_call: TRBJ2-2; cdr3_nt: TGTGCCAGCAAATTCCAGCCGGGCACCGGGGAGCTGTTTTTT; cdr3_aa: CASKFQPGTGELFF
d_call: TRBD2; clone_size: .; v_call: TRBV19; j_call: TRBJ2-1; cdr3_nt: TGTGCCAGTAGTATAGATTTGAGCGCGGGGGTAGGTTCCAATGAGCAGTTCTTC; cdr3_aa: CASSIDLSAGVGSNEQFF
d_call: .; clone_size: .; v_call: TRBV7-2; j_call: TRBJ1-6; cdr3_nt: TGTGCCAGCAGCTTTCGGCAGGGTTATAATTCACCCCTCCACTTT; cdr3_aa: CASSFRQGYNSPLHF
d_call: TRBD1; clone_size: .; v_call: TRBV7-2; j_call: TRBJ1-2; cdr3_nt: TGTGCCAGCAGCCCCGACAGGGGATCTGTGCATGGCTACACCTTC; cdr3_aa: CASSPDRGSVHGYTF
d_call: .; clone_size: .; v_call: TRBV6-2/TRBV6-3; j_call: TRBJ2-2; cdr3_nt: TGTGCCAGCAGTTTGCCTCATCCGGGGCTGTTTTTT; cdr3_aa: CASSLPHPGLFF
d_call: .; clone_size: .; v_call: TRBV5-1; j_call: TRBJ2-2; cdr3_nt: TGCGCCAGCGGGCCCCCCCTCGCGCGAGCCGGGGAGCTGTTTTTT; cdr3_aa: CASGPPLARAGELFF
d_call: TRBD2; clone_size: .; v_call: TRBV7-9; j_call: TRBJ2-2; cdr3_nt: TGTGCCAGCAGCTTTGGTAGCGGGGGGATCCACACCGGGGAGCTGTTTTTT; cdr3_aa: CASSFGSGGIHTGELFF
d_call: TRBD2; clone_size: once; v_call: TRBV30; j_call: TRBJ2-1; cdr3_nt: TGTGCCTGGAGTGTCGGACTAGCCGGCAATGAGCAGTTCTTC; cdr3_aa: CAWSVGLAGNEQFF
d_call: .; clone_size: .; v_call: TRBV5-1; j_call: TRBJ1-5; cdr3_nt: TGCGCCAGCAGCTTAACAGCCAATAGCAATCAGCCCCAGCATTTT; cdr3_aa: CASSLTANSNQPQHF
d_call: TRBD2; clone_size: .; v_call: TRBV7-8; j_call: TRBJ2-1; cdr3_nt: TGTGCCAGCAGCTTACAAAGCGGGGGGGTGGACGGTGAGCAGTTCTTC; cdr3_aa: CASSLQSGGVDGEQFF
d_call: .; clone_size: once; v_call: TRBV4-2; j_call: TRBJ2-3; cdr3_nt: TGTGCCAGCAACGTGGAAGAGACAGCGGGAGATACGCAGTATTTT; cdr3_aa: CASNVEETAGDTQYF
d_call: .; clone_size: .; v_call: TRBV4-1; j_call: TRBJ2-7; cdr3_nt: TGCGCCAGCAGCCAAGACCAGGGGGGATCCTACGAGCAGTACTTC; cdr3_aa: CASSQDQGGSYEQYF
d_call: TRBD2; clone_size: .; v_call: TRBV6-6; j_call: TRBJ2-1; cdr3_nt: TGTGCCAGCAGAACCCTAGCGGGGGGGTACAATGAGCAGTTCTTC; cdr3_aa: CASRTLAGGYNEQFF
d_call: .; clone_size: few; v_call: TRBV14; j_call: TRBJ1-5; cdr3_nt: TGTGCCAGCAGCCGGCCCCAGCCCCAGCATTTT; cdr3_aa: CASSRPQPQHF
d_call: .; clone_size: .; v_call: TRBV11-2; j_call: TRBJ2-2; cdr3_nt: TGTGCCAGCACCTCGTCCGGGGAGCTGTTTTTT; cdr3_aa: CASTSSGELFF